The TCR beta chain described here comes from a study of beta chain features in type 1 diabetes. The study's findings and limits: PCR might preferentially amplify shorter templates, equally in patients and controls.

CDR3 size: 11 residues. The V end was cut by 6 bases, the J end by 13 bases, with 16 bases between. The V gene's germline CDR1 is DFQATT and CDR2 SNEGSKA (reference sequence). Comment on this clone: No antigen is known for it.

TCRB transcripts that were expressed got sequenced, as all of the isolated RNA had been reverse transcribed. The data were produced by immunoSEQ multiplex PCR, yet TCRdb's version contains in-frame clones alone and is incomplete. The sample records under 950,000 clones, under 20% being singletons. Stem cell-like memory, regulatory, central memory and naive CD4+ cells were sorted via CD45RO/CCR7/CD25/CD127/CD95/CD27. The rearrangement links TRBV20-1 to TRBJ2-1, with D perhaps TRBD1 (6 bases). The clonotype was recovered from a young woman in good health. Sequencing was done on a sample of naive CD4+ T cells from blood. The CDR3 sequence: CSARGSVSQFF. DNA for the CDR3: TGCAGTGCGAGGGGGAGTGTCTCTCAGTTCTTC.